A single sample gave rise to the 16 T cell receptor beta chains below, sequenced in a study of regulatory T cells in long-lasting Graves disease. Arm-PCR of CDR3 regions with iRepertoire HTBI primers generated TCR beta libraries. MiXCR was run by TCRdb on the multiplex PCR reads, yielding one entry per CDR3 protein. The table has roughly 500,000 distinct CDR3 sequences, 20% to 25% seen once. The time point here: persistent/refractory GD, antithyroid drugs over 5 years with positive TRAb. PBMC-derived RNA was used for the TCR library. This sample comprised peripheral blood mononuclear cells (PBMCs), obtained when the disease was refractory, from a patient treated with antithyroid drugs. These receptor sequences come from a female donor with Graves disease.

About this clonotype itself: Possible read error: a much larger clone is one base away. This chain joins TRBV24-1 and TRBJ1-2; D is undetermined. CDR1 and CDR2 (germline): KGHDR, SFDVKD. The CDR3 is 14 residues long. In nucleotides, the CDR3 is TGTGTCACCAGTGATTTGCGGGGAAACTATGGCTACACCTTC. This sequence encodes CVTSDLRGNYGYTF.

The rearrangement uses TRBV9 and TRBJ2-2; 10 bases align to TRBD2. There are 18 residues in the CDR3. With V trimmed by 1 base and J by 3 bases, 9 bases remained unmatched. Germline lookup yields CDR1 SGDLS and CDR2 YYNGEE. Here the CDR3 reads CASSVMYSGRFDTGELFF. The CDR3 nucleotides are TGTGCCAGCAGCGTAATGTATAGCGGGAGGTTCGACACCGGGGAGCTGTTTTTT.

This clonotype was counted at least ten times. The V and J genes are TRBV6-2 or TRBV6-3 and TRBJ2-7; D is ambiguous. The CDR3 runs 14 residues. V dropped 2 bases and J dropped 3 bases, with 11 bases sitting between them. The germline gives CDR1 MNHEY, CDR2 SVGEGT. CDR3 residues: CASSYASQFYEQYF. The CDR3 DNA sequence: TGTGCCAGCAGTTACGCCAGCCAGTTCTACGAGCAGTACTTC.

This clonotype was found a few times. V is TRBV4-2 and J is TRBJ1-1; 10 positions match TRBD1. CDR1 is LGHNA, CDR2 YNFKEQ, per germline. After removal of 4 bases from V and 8 bases from J, the junction contained 13 bases not matched to a gene. The CDR3 contains 16 residues. The CDR3 loop reads CASSPWGGQGVGEAFF. The DNA of the CDR3 is TGTGCCAGCAGCCCCTGGGGCGGACAGGGGGTAGGGGAAGCTTTCTTT.

The V gene is TRBV12-3 or TRBV12-4, the J gene TRBJ1-3, with D possibly matching TRBD1 (5 bases). This CDR3 spans 15 amino acids. V was shortened by 2 bases and J by 0 bases, with 8 bases between the two germline ends. The CDR3 loop reads CASSLRGFSGNTIYF. The CDR3 DNA sequence: TGTGCCAGCAGTTTAAGGGGCTTCTCTGGAAACACCATATATTTT.

This clonotype was counted between two and nine times. This chain joins TRBV29-1 and TRBJ2-7, with TRBD2 matching 14 bases. The CDR3 loop spans 19 amino acids. V was clipped by 7 bases and J by 0 bases; unmatched bases: 17. Germline V lookup: CDR1 SQVTM, CDR2 ANQGSEA. The CDR3 spells CSANMAPGLAGVSSYEQYF. CDR3 nucleotides: TGCAGCGCCAATATGGCACCGGGACTAGCGGGAGTGAGCTCCTACGAGCAGTACTTC.

Ten or more counts support this clonotype. The J gene is TRBJ2-7, the V gene TRBV28; 10 bases are a match to TRBD2. CDR1 and CDR2 from the germline V gene are MDHEN and SYDVKM. The CDR3 has 14 residues. V was clipped by 5 bases and J by 4 bases; unmatched bases: 5. CDR3 sequence: CASSVGLAEYEQYF. The CDR3 nucleotides are TGTGCCAGCAGTGTAGGACTAGCGGAATACGAGCAGTACTTC. The variable domain in full, with the rest retrieved from reference TRBV28 and TRBJ2-7, is DVKVTQSSRYLVKRTGEKVFLECVQDMDHENMFWYRQDPGLGLRLIYFSYDVKMKEKGDIPEGYSVSREKKERFSLILESASTNQTSMYLCASSVGLAEYEQYFGPGTRLTVT.

This clonotype was detected ten times or more. V gene TRBV24-1 combines with J gene TRBJ2-2; D remains ambiguous. Per germline, CDR1 KGHDR and CDR2 SFDVKD. The CDR3 totals 16 residues. With 4 bases removed from V and 5 bases from J, the gap between germline ends came to 16 bases. Here the CDR3 reads CATSDLRPGRTGELFF. In nucleotides, the CDR3 is TGTGCCACCAGTGACCTCAGACCCGGTCGTACCGGGGAGCTGTTTTTT.

This clonotype was counted many times. The junction shows a germline mismatch at one end, possibly a read error. This chain joins TRBV2 and TRBJ1-1, with unresolved D. This CDR3 has 12 residues. Germline V gene sequence: CDR1 SNHLY, CDR2 FYNNEI. The CDR3 coding sequence is TGTGCCAGCAATGAAGGCCCCACTGAAGCTTTCTTT. Residues: CASNEGPTEAFF. Variable domain in full (rest from reference TRBV2 and TRBJ1-1): EPEVTQTPSHQVTQMGQEVILRCVPISNHLYFYWYRQILGQKVEFLVSFYNNEISEKSEIFDDQFSVERPDGSNFTLKIRSTKLEDSAMYFCASNEGPTEAFFGQGTRLTVV.

This clonotype was found a few times. The V call is TRBV30, the J call TRBJ2-1; D is perhaps TRBD1 or TRBD2 (5 bases each). V was pared by 2 bases and J by 10 bases, with 12 bases between. This CDR3 region has 12 residues. Germline V gene lookup returns CDR1 GTSNPN and CDR2 SVGIG (reference sequence). CDR3 residues: CAWSPGSREQFF. The CDR3 DNA follows: TGTGCCTGGAGTCCAGGGAGTCGGGAGCAGTTCTTC. Filled out from reference TRBV30 and TRBJ2-1, the complete variable domain reads SQTIHQWPATLVQPVGSPLSLECTVEGTSNPNLYWYRQAAGRGLQLLFYSVGIGQISSEVPQNLSASRPQDRQFILSSKKLLLSDSGFYLCAWSPGSREQFFGPGTRLTVL.

The table lists this clonotype with many counts. The chain joins TRBV2 to TRBJ2-2; TRBD2 is a possible D gene (6 bases). This CDR3 spans 14 amino acids. The germline gives CDR1 SNHLY, CDR2 FYNNEI. Trimming cost V 2 bases and J 6 bases, with 10 bases left between them. CDR3 sequence reads: CASSELGGSGELFF. The CDR3 DNA reads as TGTGCCAGCAGTGAACTTGGGGGGTCCGGGGAGCTGTTTTTT.

This clonotype was detected ten times or more. The J gene is TRBJ2-5, the V gene TRBV3-1; 8 bases map to TRBD2. The CDR3 is made up of 14 amino acids. V shed 4 bases and J 4 bases; nucleotides not matched to a gene: 5. The germline V gene has CDR1 LGHDT and CDR2 YNNKEL (reference sequence). CDR3 bases: TGTGCCAGCAGCCCTCCGGGACTAGGAGAGACCCAGTACTTC. Encoded protein: CASSPPGLGETQYF.

The rearrangement joins TRBV19 to TRBJ2-1; D perhaps matches TRBD2 (6 bases). Trimming stripped 7 bases from V and 9 bases from J, with 16 bases between. CDR3 length: 13 amino acids. Germline assignment: CDR1 LNHDA and CDR2 SQIVND (reference sequence). The CDR3 sequence: CASNAGGLSEQFF. The CDR3 bases are TGTGCCAGTAATGCAGGAGGGTTAAGTGAGCAGTTCTTC.

This clonotype was observed a handful of times. The chain is built from TRBV24-1 and TRBJ2-2; D uncertain. Germline V gene sequence: CDR1 KGHDR, CDR2 SFDVKD. V shed 4 bases and J shed 1 base, with 18 bases lying between them. There are 18 residues in the CDR3. The CDR3 DNA reads TGTGCCACCAGTGACCACCCGGGTCAGGCGATGAACACCGGGGAGCTGTTTTTT. This translates into CATSDHPGQAMNTGELFF.

The chain joins TRBV6-1 to TRBJ1-6, with 7 bases fitting TRBD1. The J segment lost 6 bases and the V segment lost 4 bases, leaving 3 bases of the junction unmatched. The CDR3 has 14 residues. Looked up from germline, CDR1 is MNHNS and CDR2 is SASEGT. The CDR3 sequence: CASSVGTVNSPLHF. As DNA, the CDR3 is TGTGCCAGCAGTGTCGGGACAGTTAATTCACCCCTCCACTTT.

The CDR3: CASSGTDQDTEAFF. In DNA, the CDR3 is TGTGCCAGCAGTGGGACGGACCAGGACACTGAAGCTTTCTTT. This chain uses TRBV6-1 with TRBJ1-1; no firm D call. Trimming removed 4 bases from V and 3 bases from J, with 12 bases in between. The length of the CDR3 is 14 residues. CDR1 MNHNS and CDR2 SASEGT come from the germline V gene.